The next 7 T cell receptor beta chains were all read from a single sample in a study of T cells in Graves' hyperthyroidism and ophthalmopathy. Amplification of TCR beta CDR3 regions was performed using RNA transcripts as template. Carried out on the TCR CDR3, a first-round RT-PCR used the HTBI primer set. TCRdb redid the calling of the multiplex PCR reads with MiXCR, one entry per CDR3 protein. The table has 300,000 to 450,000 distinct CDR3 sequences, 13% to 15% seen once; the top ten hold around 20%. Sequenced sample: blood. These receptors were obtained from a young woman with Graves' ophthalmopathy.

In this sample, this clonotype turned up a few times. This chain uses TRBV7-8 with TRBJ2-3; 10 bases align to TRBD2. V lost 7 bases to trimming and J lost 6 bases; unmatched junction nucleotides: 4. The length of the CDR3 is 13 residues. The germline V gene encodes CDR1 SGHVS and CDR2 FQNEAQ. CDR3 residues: CASTSGGRDTQYF. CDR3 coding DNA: TGTGCCAGCACTAGCGGGGGCAGGGATACGCAGTATTTT.

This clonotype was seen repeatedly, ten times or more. The CDR3 loop reads CASSLAGGGLEQFF. The CDR3 nucleotides read TGTGCCAGCAGCTTAGCGGGGGGGGGATTAGAGCAGTTCTTC. The rearrangement uses TRBV7-6 and TRBJ2-1, with 7 positions matching TRBD2. V lost 0 bases to trimming and J lost 10 bases; unmatched junction nucleotides: 6. Per the germline V gene, CDR1 is SGHVS and CDR2 is FNYEAQ. This CDR3 spans 14 amino acids.

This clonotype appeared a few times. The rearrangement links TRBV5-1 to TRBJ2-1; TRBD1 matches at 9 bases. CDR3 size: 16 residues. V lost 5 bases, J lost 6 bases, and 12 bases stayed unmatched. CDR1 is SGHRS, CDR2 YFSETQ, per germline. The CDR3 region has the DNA TGCGCCAGCAGTAACGAACAGGGGGCGCGCTCCAATGAGCAGTTCTTC. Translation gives CASSNEQGARSNEQFF.

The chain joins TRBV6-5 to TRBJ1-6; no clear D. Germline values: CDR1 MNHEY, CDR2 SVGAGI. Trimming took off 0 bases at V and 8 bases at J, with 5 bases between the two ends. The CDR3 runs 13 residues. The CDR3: CASSYSVHSPLHF. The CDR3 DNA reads TGTGCCAGCAGTTACTCGGTCCATTCACCCCTCCACTTT.

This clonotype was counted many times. The CDR3, as DNA: TGTGCCTGGAGTGTGGGACAAGTCACCGGGGAGCTGTTTTTT. Its translation: CAWSVGQVTGELFF. The V gene is TRBV30, the J gene TRBJ2-2, with D tentatively TRBD1 (6 bases). Germline values: CDR1 GTSNPN, CDR2 SVGIG (reference sequence). The V gene lost 0 bases and the J gene lost 4 bases, with 9 bases spanning the gap. CDR3 length: 14 amino acids.

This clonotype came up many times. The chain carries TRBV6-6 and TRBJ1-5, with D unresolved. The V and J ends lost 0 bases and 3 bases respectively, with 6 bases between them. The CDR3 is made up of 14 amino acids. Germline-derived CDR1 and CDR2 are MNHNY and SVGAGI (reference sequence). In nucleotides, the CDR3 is TGTGCCAGCAGTTACTCTGTCAACAATCAGCCCCAGCATTTT. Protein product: CASSYSVNNQPQHF.

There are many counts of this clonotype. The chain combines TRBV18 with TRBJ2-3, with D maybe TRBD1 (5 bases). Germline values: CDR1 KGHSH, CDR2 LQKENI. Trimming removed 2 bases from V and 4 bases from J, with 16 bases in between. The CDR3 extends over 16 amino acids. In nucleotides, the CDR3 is TGTGCCAGCTCACCAGCAGCCATTAGGGGCGCAGATACGCAGTATTTT. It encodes CASSPAAIRGADTQYF.